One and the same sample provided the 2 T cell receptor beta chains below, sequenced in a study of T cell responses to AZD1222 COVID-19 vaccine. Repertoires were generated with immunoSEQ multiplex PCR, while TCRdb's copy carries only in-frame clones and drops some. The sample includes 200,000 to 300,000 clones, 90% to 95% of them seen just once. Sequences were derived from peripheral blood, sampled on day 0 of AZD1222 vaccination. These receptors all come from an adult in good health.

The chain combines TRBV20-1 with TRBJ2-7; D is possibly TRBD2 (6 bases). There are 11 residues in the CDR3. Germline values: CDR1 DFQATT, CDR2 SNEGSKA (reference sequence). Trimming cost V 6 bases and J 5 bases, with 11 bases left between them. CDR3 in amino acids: CSAHRGNEQYF. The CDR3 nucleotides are TGCAGTGCCCATCGGGGGAACGAGCAGTACTTC.

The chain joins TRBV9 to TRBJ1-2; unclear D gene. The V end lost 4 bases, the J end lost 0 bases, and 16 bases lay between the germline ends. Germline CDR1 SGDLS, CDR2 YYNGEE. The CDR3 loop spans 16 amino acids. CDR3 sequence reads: CASSPHWADANYGYTF. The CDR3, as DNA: TGTGCCAGCAGCCCTCACTGGGCTGATGCTAACTATGGCTACACCTTC.